The following is a T cell receptor beta chain sequence with its context. Antigen unknown. The sample originates from a study of Graves' ophthalmopathy and Graves' hyperthyroidism. Study information: There was a collection of peripheral blood at initial diagnosis, before any treatment. Study conclusions and caveats: This model predicted ophthalmopathy progression (sensitivity 70.59%, specificity approximately 77%).

The junction had 6 bases not matched to a gene; V was cut back by 5 bases and J by 1 base. This CDR3 is built from 16 residues. The V gene's germline CDR1 is MNHNS and CDR2 SASEGT. Under 3 months in duration, the ophthalmopathy in affected donors had moderate-to-severe activity, CAS ≥3 and NOSPECS ≥4. PBMCs were obtained from roughly 9.4 ml of fresh peripheral blood. Researchers took RNA transcripts and amplified TCR beta CDR3 regions from them. After a first-round RT-PCR with HTBI primers, a second-round multiplex PCR was run. A single record per CDR3 protein comes from TCRdb applying MiXCR to the multiplex PCR reads. This table holds roughly 230,000 distinct CDR3 sequences, 20% to 25% found once.

Material: peripheral blood. The receptor was derived from a woman between 45 and 65 years old with Graves' ophthalmopathy. The V gene is TRBV6-1, the J gene TRBJ1-5, with 9 bases aligning to TRBD1. CDR3 amino acids: CASSRKQGASNQPQHF. CDR3 DNA sequence: TGTGCCAGCAGTAGGAAACAGGGGGCGAGCAATCAGCCCCAGCATTTT.